This TCR beta chain was recovered during a study of blood T cells in healthy people across ages. The wider study: For every two T cells, template switching captured about one barcoded beta molecule. Study-wide results and limits: Naive CD4+ cell counts and diversity both ran higher in long-lived than in aged donors.

PBMCs were isolated at a quantity of at least 7 million per sample. On this clonotype: What it binds is unknown.

Next came a second PCR, run for about 7 to 12 cycles, which used a sample-barcoded 5' primer along with a J-beta primer mix. TCRdb re-called the 5' RACE reads through MiXCR, storing one row per CDR3 protein. The repertoire holds 1 million to 1.2 million distinct CDR3 sequences, with about two fifths as singletons. Sample: blood. The source of this sequence is a man aged 18-30 years in good health.

In DNA, the CDR3 is TGCAGTGCTTTAGCGGGGGCTTCCTACGAGCAGTACTTC. It codes for CSALAGASYEQYF. J is TRBJ2-7 and V is TRBV20-1; 9 bases align to TRBD2. Germline V lookup: CDR1 DFQATT, CDR2 SNEGSKA (reference sequence). V shed 5 bases, J shed 1 base, and the junction held 3 bases outside the gene matches. This CDR3 is built from 13 residues.